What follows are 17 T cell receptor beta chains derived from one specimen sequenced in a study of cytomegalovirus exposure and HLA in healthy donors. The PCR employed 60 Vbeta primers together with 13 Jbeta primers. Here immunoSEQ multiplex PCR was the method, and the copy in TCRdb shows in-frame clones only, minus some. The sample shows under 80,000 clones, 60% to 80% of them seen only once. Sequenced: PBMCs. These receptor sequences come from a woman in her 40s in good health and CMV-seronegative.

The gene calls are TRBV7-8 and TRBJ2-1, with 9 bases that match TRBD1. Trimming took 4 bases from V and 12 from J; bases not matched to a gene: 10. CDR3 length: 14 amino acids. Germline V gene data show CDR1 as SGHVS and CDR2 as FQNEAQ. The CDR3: CASSYRDRAQGQFF. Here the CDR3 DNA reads TGTGCCAGCAGCTACCGGGACAGGGCACAAGGGCAGTTCTTC.

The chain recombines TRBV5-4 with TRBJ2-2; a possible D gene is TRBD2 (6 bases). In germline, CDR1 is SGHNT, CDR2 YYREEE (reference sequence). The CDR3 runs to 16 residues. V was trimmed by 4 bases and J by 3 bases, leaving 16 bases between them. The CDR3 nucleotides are TGTGCCAGCAGCCAGGGTGGGGCGGGGTACACCGGGGAGCTGTTTTTT. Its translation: CASSQGGAGYTGELFF.

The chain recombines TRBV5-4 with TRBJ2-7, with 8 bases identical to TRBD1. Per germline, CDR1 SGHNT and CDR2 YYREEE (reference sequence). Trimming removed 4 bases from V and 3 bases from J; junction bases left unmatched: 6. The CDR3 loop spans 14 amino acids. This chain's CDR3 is CASSQGASFYEQYF. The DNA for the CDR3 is TGTGCCAGCAGCCAGGGGGCTAGCTTCTACGAGCAGTACTTC. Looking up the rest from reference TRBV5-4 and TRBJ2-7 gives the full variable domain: ETGVTQSPTHLIKTRGQQVTLRCSSQSGHNTVSWYQQALGQGPQFIFQYYREEENGRGNFPPRFSGLQFPNYSSELNVNALELDDSALYLCASSQGASFYEQYFGPGTRLTVT.

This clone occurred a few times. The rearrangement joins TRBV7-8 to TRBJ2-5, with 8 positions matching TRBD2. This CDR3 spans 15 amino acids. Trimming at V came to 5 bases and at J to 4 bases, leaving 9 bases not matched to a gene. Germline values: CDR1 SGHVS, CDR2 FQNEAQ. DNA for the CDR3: TGTGCCAGCAGCCTATGGATGGCGGGGGGAGAGACCCAGTACTTC. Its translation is CASSLWMAGGETQYF.

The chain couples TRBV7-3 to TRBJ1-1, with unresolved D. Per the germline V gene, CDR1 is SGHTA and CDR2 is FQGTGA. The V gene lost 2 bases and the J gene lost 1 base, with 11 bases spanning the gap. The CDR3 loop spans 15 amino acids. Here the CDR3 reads CASSLFPGRNTEAFF. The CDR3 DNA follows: TGTGCCAGCAGCTTATTTCCGGGTCGGAACACTGAAGCTTTCTTT.

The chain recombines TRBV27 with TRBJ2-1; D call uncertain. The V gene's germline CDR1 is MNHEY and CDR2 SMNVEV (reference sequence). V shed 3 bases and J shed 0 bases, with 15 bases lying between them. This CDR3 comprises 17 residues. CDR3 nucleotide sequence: TGTGCCAGCAGTTTTCAACCCTCTCATAGCTCCTACAATGAGCAGTTCTTC. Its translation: CASSFQPSHSSYNEQFF.

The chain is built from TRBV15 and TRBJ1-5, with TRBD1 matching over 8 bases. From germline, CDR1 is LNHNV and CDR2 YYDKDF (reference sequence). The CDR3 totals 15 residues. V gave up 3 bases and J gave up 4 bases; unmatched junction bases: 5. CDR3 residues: CATSSPTGANQPQHF. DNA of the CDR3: TGTGCCACCAGCAGCCCGACAGGGGCAAATCAGCCCCAGCATTTT.

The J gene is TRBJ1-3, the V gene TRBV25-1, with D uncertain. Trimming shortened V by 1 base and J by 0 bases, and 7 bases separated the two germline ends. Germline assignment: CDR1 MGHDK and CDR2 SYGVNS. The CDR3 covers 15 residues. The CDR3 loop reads CASSESGSSGNTIYF. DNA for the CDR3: TGTGCCAGCAGTGAATCCGGGAGCTCTGGAAACACCATATATTTT.

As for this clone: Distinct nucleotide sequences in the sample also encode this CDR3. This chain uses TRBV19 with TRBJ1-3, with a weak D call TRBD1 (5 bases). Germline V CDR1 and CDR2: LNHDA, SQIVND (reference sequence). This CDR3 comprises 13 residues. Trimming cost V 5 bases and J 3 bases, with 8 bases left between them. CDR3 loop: CASSAGRGNTIYF. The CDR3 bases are TGTGCCAGTAGTGCAGGGCGTGGAAACACCATATATTTT.

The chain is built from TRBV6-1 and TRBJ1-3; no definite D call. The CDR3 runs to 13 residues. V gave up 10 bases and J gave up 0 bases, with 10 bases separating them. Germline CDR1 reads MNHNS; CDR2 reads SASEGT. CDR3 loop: CATQTISGNTIYF. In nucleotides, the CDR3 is TGTGCCACACAGACTATCTCTGGAAACACCATATATTTT.

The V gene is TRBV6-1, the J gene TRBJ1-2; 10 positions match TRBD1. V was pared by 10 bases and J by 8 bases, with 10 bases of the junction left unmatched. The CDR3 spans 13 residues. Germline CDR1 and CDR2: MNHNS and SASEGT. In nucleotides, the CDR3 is TGTGCCACCGACGACAGGGGGCTCGGGGGCTACACCTTC. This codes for CATDDRGLGGYTF.

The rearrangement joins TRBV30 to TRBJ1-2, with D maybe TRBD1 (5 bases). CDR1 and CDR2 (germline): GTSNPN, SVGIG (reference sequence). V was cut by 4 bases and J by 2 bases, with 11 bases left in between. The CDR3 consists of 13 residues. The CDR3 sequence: CAWKVAGNYGYTF. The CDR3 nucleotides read TGTGCCTGGAAGGTTGCAGGGAACTATGGCTACACCTTC.

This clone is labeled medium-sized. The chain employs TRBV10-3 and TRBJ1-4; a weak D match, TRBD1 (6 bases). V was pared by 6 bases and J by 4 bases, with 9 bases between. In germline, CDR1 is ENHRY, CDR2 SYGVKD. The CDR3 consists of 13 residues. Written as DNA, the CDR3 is TGTGCCATCAGGGACAGCGATAATGAAAAACTGTTTTTT. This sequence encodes CAIRDSDNEKLFF.

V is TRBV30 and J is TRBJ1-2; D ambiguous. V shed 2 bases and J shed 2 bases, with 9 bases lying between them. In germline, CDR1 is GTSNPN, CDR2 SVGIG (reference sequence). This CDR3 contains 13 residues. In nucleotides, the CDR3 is TGTGCCTGGAGTCCCGGGGAGAACTATGGCTACACCTTC. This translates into CAWSPGENYGYTF.

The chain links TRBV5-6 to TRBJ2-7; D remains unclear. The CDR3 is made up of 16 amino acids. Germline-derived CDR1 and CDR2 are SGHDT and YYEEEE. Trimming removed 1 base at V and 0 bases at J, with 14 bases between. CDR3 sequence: CASSLSSAQSSYEQYF. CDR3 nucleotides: TGTGCCAGCAGCTTGTCTTCGGCACAGAGCTCCTACGAGCAGTACTTC.

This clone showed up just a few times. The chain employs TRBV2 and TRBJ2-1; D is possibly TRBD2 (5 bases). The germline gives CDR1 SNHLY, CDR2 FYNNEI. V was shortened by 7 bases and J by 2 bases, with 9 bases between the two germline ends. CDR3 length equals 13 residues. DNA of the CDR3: TGTGCCAGCACCCCGGGGACCTACAATGAGCAGTTCTTC. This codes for CASTPGTYNEQFF. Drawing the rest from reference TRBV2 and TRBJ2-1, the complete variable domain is EPEVTQTPSHQVTQMGQEVILRCVPISNHLYFYWYRQILGQKVEFLVSFYNNEISEKSEIFDDQFSVERPDGSNFTLKIRSTKLEDSAMYFCASTPGTYNEQFFGPGTRLTVL.

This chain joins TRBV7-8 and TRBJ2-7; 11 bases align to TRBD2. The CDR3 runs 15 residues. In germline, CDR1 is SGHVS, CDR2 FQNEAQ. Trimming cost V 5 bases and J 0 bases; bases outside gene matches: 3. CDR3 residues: CASSLGLADSYEQYF. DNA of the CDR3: TGTGCCAGCAGCCTGGGACTAGCGGACTCCTACGAGCAGTACTTC.